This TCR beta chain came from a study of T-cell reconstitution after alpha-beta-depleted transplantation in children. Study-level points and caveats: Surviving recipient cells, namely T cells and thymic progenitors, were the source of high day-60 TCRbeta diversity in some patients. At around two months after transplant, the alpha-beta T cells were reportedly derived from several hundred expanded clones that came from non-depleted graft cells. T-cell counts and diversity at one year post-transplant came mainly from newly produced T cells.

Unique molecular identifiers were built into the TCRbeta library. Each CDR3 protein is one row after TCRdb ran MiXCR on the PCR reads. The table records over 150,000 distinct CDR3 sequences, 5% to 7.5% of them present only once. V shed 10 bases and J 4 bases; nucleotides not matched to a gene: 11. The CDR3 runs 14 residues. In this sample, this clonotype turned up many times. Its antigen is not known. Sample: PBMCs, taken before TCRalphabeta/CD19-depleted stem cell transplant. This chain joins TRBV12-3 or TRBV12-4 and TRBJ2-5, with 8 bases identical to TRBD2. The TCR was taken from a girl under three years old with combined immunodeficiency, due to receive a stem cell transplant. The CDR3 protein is CAISSGGPPETQYF. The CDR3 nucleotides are TGTGCCATCTCCTCGGGAGGGCCCCCAGAGACCCAGTACTTC.